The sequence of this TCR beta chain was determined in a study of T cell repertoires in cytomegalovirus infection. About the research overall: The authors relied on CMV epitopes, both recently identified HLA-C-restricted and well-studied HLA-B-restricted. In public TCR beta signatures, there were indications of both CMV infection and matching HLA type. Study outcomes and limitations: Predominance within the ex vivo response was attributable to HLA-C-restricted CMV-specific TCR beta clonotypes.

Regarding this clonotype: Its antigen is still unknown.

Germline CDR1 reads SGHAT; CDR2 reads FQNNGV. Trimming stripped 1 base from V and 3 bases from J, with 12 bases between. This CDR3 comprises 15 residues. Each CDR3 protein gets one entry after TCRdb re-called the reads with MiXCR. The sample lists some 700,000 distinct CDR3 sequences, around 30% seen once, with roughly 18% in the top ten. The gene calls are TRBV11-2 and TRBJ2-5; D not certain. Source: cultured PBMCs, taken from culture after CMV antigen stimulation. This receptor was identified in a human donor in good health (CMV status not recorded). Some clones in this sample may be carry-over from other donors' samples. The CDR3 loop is CASSLGVATEETQYF. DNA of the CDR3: TGTGCCAGCAGCTTAGGGGTCGCCACCGAAGAGACCCAGTACTTC.